The T cell receptor beta chain under discussion was sequenced for a study of T cell responses to AZD1222 COVID-19 vaccine. Study-level results: Of the AZD1222 recipients, only 5 or 6 were seropositive at baseline.

CDR3 length: 15 residues. Looked up from germline, CDR1 is PRHDT and CDR2 is FYEKMQ (reference sequence). V dropped 1 base and J dropped 4; count of bases not matched to a gene: 4. Turning to this clone: Its antigen remains unidentified.

The repertoire was sequenced with immunoSEQ multiplex PCR; TCRdb's copy has only in-frame clones and lacks some. The table lists around 100,000 clones, roughly nine tenths of them singletons. The chain couples TRBV13 to TRBJ2-3; the match to TRBD2 covers 8 bases. This clonotype was obtained from an adult in good health. The input for sequencing was peripheral blood, taken on day 0 of AZD1222 vaccination. Here the CDR3 DNA reads TGTGCCAGCAGCTTAGCTGGGACTAGGGCAGATACGCAGTATTTT. Translating it yields CASSLAGTRADTQYF. Combining the CDR3 with reference TRBV13 and TRBJ2-3 gives the whole variable domain AAGVIQSPRHLIKEKRETATLKCYPIPRHDTVYWYQQGPGQDPQFLISFYEKMQSDKGSIPDRFSAQQFSDYHSELNMSSLELGDSALYFCASSLAGTRADTQYFGPGTRLTVL.